One and the same sample provided the 26 T cell receptor beta chains below, sequenced in a study of OX40 agonist ivuxolimab in advanced cancers. The method was the immunoSEQ multiplex PCR assay. In TCRdb, the immuneACCESS table is reduced to in-frame sequences with V and J assigned. These tables do not hold every clone; where another copy was compared, an unresolved V gene accounts for under half, and the others remain unexplained. The sample table lists approximately 63,000 clones, approximately 79% of them with a count of one. The ten largest make up approximately 11% of the sample. Sequenced material: CD4+ or CD8+ T cells sorted from blood, taken in a trial of the OX40 agonist ivuxolimab. These receptors were taken from an adult with an advanced solid tumor such as melanoma, head and neck, liver or kidney cancer.

The V call is TRBV9, the J call TRBJ2-2; TRBD2 might be the D (7 bases). This CDR3 comprises 17 residues. Looked up from germline, CDR1 is SGDLS and CDR2 is YYNGEE. V lost 3 bases and J 4 bases, leaving 19 bases between the germline ends. The CDR3 sequence is CASSEGGVTSRTGELFF. CDR3 sequence (DNA): TGTGCCAGCAGCGAGGGGGGGGTAACTAGCCGCACCGGGGAGCTGTTTTTT.

The chain couples TRBV11-3 to TRBJ2-7; the D is unclear. The germline V and J ends were trimmed by 1 base and 2 bases, with 12 bases remaining between them. CDR1 is SGHNT, CDR2 YENEEA, per germline. The CDR3 has 15 residues. CDR3 region: CASSLGRGTAYEQYF. As DNA, the CDR3 is TGTGCCAGCAGCTTAGGACGCGGTACCGCCTACGAGCAGTACTTC.

The table lists this clone with a few counts. This chain links TRBV7-9 with TRBJ1-1; 7 bases fit TRBD1. The CDR3 has 14 amino acids. The germline CDR1 and CDR2 sequences are SEHNR and FQNEAQ (reference sequence). The J segment lost 7 bases and the V segment lost 5 bases, leaving 10 bases of the junction unmatched. For the CDR3, the DNA is TGTGCCAGCAGCGGGGAGACAGGGAGGGGTGAAGCTTTCTTT. Protein: CASSGETGRGEAFF.

The rearrangement joins TRBV5-1 to TRBJ2-5, with TRBD1 matching over 7 bases. The CDR3 contains 16 residues. The V segment lost 6 bases and the J segment 0 bases; nucleotides outside the gene matches: 11. Germline lookup yields CDR1 SGHRS and CDR2 YFSETQ. The CDR3 DNA reads TGCGCCAGCACACTAACGGGGACAGCCAACCAAGAGACCCAGTACTTC. Translation: CASTLTGTANQETQYF.

The chain links TRBV7-2 to TRBJ2-2; 8 nucleotides agree with TRBD2. The CDR3 consists of 16 residues. V shed 4 bases and J 4 bases; nucleotides not matched to a gene: 8. Germline V gene lookup returns CDR1 SGHTA and CDR2 FQGNSA. CDR3 sequence (DNA): TGTGCCAGCAGCTCGGGGGGGACGGGGACCACCGGGGAGCTGTTTTTT. Translated, it gives CASSSGGTGTTGELFF.

The V gene is TRBV7-9, the J gene TRBJ2-3; no clear D. Germline V lookup: CDR1 SEHNR, CDR2 FQNEAQ (reference sequence). V lost 4 bases and J 0 bases, leaving 11 bases between the germline ends. This CDR3 contains 15 residues. The CDR3 reads CASSSWQASTDTQYF. CDR3 sequence (DNA): TGTGCCAGCAGCTCCTGGCAGGCTAGCACAGATACGCAGTATTTT.

The chain couples TRBV27 to TRBJ2-3, with D possibly matching TRBD2 (5 bases). The CDR3 has 17 amino acids. Trimming shortened V by 6 bases and J by 0 bases, and 19 bases separated the two germline ends. The germline CDR1 and CDR2 sequences are MNHEY and SMNVEV (reference sequence). The CDR3 is CASRRQGRTSSTDTQYF. CDR3 bases: TGTGCCAGCAGGAGACAAGGGAGAACTTCTAGCACAGATACGCAGTATTTT.

The genes are TRBV6-5 and TRBJ1-1, with no clear D. Trimming pared 2 bases from V and 1 base from J, leaving 8 bases between. Germline lookup yields CDR1 MNHEY and CDR2 SVGAGI. The CDR3 is 14 amino acids. The CDR3: CASSYEGRNTEAFF. CDR3 coding DNA: TGTGCCAGCAGTTACGAGGGTAGGAACACTGAAGCTTTCTTT.

V usage is TRBV5-1 and J usage is TRBJ2-7; possibly TRBD1 for D (5 bases). The CDR3 runs 15 residues. The germline V gene encodes CDR1 SGHRS and CDR2 YFSETQ. The germline V and J ends were trimmed by 0 bases and 3 bases, with 13 bases remaining between them. CDR3 protein: CASSLEGVGDYEQYF. The CDR3 DNA reads TGCGCCAGCAGCTTGGAAGGGGTTGGGGACTACGAGCAGTACTTC.

This rearrangement joins TRBV27 to TRBJ2-3; possibly TRBD2 for D (6 bases). Trimming pared 10 bases from V and 0 bases from J, leaving 11 bases between. Germline CDR1 MNHEY, CDR2 SMNVEV (reference sequence). This CDR3 contains 13 residues. CDR3 sequence: CATLSGSTDTQYF. The CDR3 DNA reads as TGTGCCACTCTAAGCGGGAGCACAGATACGCAGTATTTT.

There are a few counts of this clone. The chain links TRBV4-3 to TRBJ2-1, with TRBD1 matching 9 bases. This CDR3 is built from 17 residues. V shed 0 bases, J shed 3 bases, and the junction held 6 bases outside the gene matches. From germline, CDR1 is LGHNA and CDR2 YSLEER. Here the CDR3 reads CASSQDPGQGLYNEQFF. The CDR3 nucleotides read TGCGCCAGCAGCCAAGACCCGGGACAGGGCCTCTACAATGAGCAGTTCTTC.

CDR3 sequence: CSPRPGFTF. The CDR3 nucleotides read TGCAGCCCCCGTCCGGGGTTCACCTTC. The chain uses TRBV29-1 and TRBJ1-2; D remains unclear. Germline V gene lookup returns CDR1 SQVTM and CDR2 ANQGSEA. The CDR3 extends over 9 amino acids. Deletions cut 8 bases from V and 13 bases from J, with 14 bases between.

The rearrangement joins TRBV4-1 to TRBJ1-5; a weak D match, TRBD1 (5 bases). Trimming removed 1 base at V and 5 bases at J, with 9 bases between. The germline gives CDR1 MGHRA, CDR2 YSYEKL. There are 14 residues in the CDR3. DNA of the CDR3: TGCGCCAGCAGCCAAGCCGCCAGGGATCAGCCCCAGCATTTT. It specifies CASSQAARDQPQHF.

The rearrangement joins TRBV20-1 to TRBJ2-5; no firm D call. Germline values: CDR1 DFQATT, CDR2 SNEGSKA (reference sequence). Deletions cut 4 bases from V and 1 base from J, with 4 bases between. CDR3 length: 11 amino acids. The CDR3, as DNA: TGCAGTGCTATCCTCCAAGAGACCCAGTACTTC. Encoded protein: CSAILQETQYF.

The gene calls are TRBV14 and TRBJ2-3; the match to TRBD1 covers 10 bases. V lost 4 bases and J lost 10; bases outside the gene matches: 8. The CDR3 runs 14 residues. CDR1 and CDR2 (germline): SGHDN, FVKESK. The CDR3 DNA follows: TGTGCCAGCAGCCCATTACTCGGGACAGGGGCGCAGTATTTT. It specifies CASSPLLGTGAQYF.

This clone was counted a few times. V and J are TRBV6-1 and TRBJ1-1, with D possibly TRBD1 on 5 matching bases. The V gene lost 10 bases and the J gene lost 1 base, with 19 bases spanning the gap. The CDR3 consists of 15 residues. Germline V lookup: CDR1 MNHNS, CDR2 SASEGT. CDR3: CAISGPRLSNTEAFF. CDR3 sequence (DNA): TGTGCCATCTCGGGACCGCGTCTGTCGAACACTGAAGCTTTCTTT.

The chain combines TRBV2 with TRBJ1-1; D is undetermined. CDR1 and CDR2 from the germline V gene are SNHLY and FYNNEI. The CDR3 loop spans 10 amino acids. V was trimmed by 4 bases and J by 9 bases, leaving 6 bases between them. CDR3 in amino acids: CASSGFQAFF. CDR3 in DNA: TGTGCCAGCAGTGGTTTTCAAGCTTTCTTT.

V gene TRBV7-2 combines with J gene TRBJ1-1; a weak D match, TRBD1 (5 bases). V was clipped by 4 bases and J by 10 bases, with 19 bases between them. CDR3 size: 14 residues. Looked up from germline, CDR1 is SGHTA and CDR2 is FQGNSA. CDR3 loop: CASSSRGDPKVAFF. CDR3 DNA sequence: TGTGCCAGCAGCTCTCGGGGCGACCCTAAGGTAGCTTTCTTT.

The J gene is TRBJ2-7, the V gene TRBV18; TRBD2 agrees at 9 bases. The J segment lost 0 bases and the V segment lost 7 bases, leaving 1 base of the junction unmatched. The germline V gene has CDR1 KGHSH and CDR2 LQKENI. The CDR3 has 13 residues. This CDR3 is CASFSGGSYEQYF. The DNA for the CDR3 is TGTGCCAGCTTTAGCGGGGGCTCCTACGAGCAGTACTTC.

The chain carries TRBV6-1 and TRBJ1-5, with 7 bases aligning to TRBD1. V was clipped by 7 bases and J by 1 base; unmatched bases: 7. CDR1 and CDR2 from the germline V gene are MNHNS and SASEGT. The CDR3 loop spans 15 amino acids. CDR3 in amino acids: CASIRQGPSNQPQHF. The CDR3 DNA is TGTGCCAGCATAAGACAGGGTCCAAGCAATCAGCCCCAGCATTTT.

This clone showed up just a few times. V and J are TRBV2 and TRBJ2-7; a weak D match, TRBD2 (5 bases). CDR1 and CDR2 from the germline V gene are SNHLY and FYNNEI. The CDR3 is made up of 12 amino acids. The V end was cut by 8 bases, the J end by 4 bases, with 12 bases between. CDR3 sequence: CASRGGIYEQYF. In nucleotides, the CDR3 is TGTGCCAGCCGCGGAGGAATTTACGAGCAGTACTTC.

The genes are TRBV27 and TRBJ1-2, with a tentative D call TRBD1 (5 bases). The germline gives CDR1 MNHEY, CDR2 SMNVEV (reference sequence). Trimming shortened V by 0 bases and J by 5 bases, and 10 bases separated the two germline ends. This CDR3 has 14 amino acids. This CDR3 reads CASSLSGGWYGYTF. CDR3 coding DNA: TGTGCCAGCAGTTTATCGGGGGGATGGTATGGCTACACCTTC.

V usage is TRBV4-1 and J usage is TRBJ1-3; D uncertain. CDR1 and CDR2 (germline): MGHRA, YSYEKL. V was clipped by 0 bases and J by 6 bases, with 6 bases between them. The CDR3 consists of 13 residues. The CDR3 is CASSQELLNTIYF. For the CDR3, the DNA is TGCGCCAGCAGCCAAGAATTATTAAACACCATATATTTT.

This chain links TRBV27 with TRBJ2-5, with D possibly TRBD2 on 5 matching bases. The CDR3 length is 12 residues. The germline CDR1 and CDR2 sequences are MNHEY and SMNVEV (reference sequence). Trimming took off 6 bases at V and 4 bases at J, with 9 bases between the two ends. The CDR3 sequence is CASSGNSETQYF. CDR3 sequence (DNA): TGTGCCAGCAGCGGGAACTCAGAGACCCAGTACTTC.

The V call is TRBV6-1, the J call TRBJ2-1; 8 bases are shared with TRBD2. The CDR3 sequence is 15 residues long. Germline loops: CDR1 MNHNS, CDR2 SASEGT. V dropped 6 bases and J dropped 10; count of bases not matched to a gene: 14. The CDR3 DNA is TGTGCCAGCAGACCCAGACTAGCGTCCTCCGGGGAGCAGTTCTTC. Amino acid sequence: CASRPRLASSGEQFF.

This clone was detected a few times. The V and J genes are TRBV7-9 and TRBJ1-2; 7 nucleotides match TRBD1. The trim removed 3 bases at V and 8 bases at J, leaving 9 bases unmatched. CDR3 length: 14 amino acids. Germline V gene sequence: CDR1 SEHNR, CDR2 FQNEAQ (reference sequence). The CDR3 sequence: CASSLGTGAVGYTF. CDR3 DNA: TGTGCCAGCAGCTTGGGTACAGGGGCTGTGGGCTACACCTTC.